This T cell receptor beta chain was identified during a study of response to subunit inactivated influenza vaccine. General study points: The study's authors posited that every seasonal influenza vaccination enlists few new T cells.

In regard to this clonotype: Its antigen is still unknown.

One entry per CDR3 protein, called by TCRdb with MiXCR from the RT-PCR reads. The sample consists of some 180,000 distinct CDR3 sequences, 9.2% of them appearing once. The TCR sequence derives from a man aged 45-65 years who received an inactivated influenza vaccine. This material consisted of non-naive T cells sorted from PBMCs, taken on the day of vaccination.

The CDR3 is CASSRGRSNQPQHF. The DNA of the CDR3 is TGTGCCAGCAGCCGGGGACGGTCCAATCAGCCCCAGCATTTT. The gene calls are TRBV6-1 and TRBJ1-5; maybe TRBD1 (5 bases). The germline gives CDR1 MNHNS, CDR2 SASEGT. Trimming pared 6 bases from V and 3 bases from J, leaving 12 bases between. The CDR3 runs 14 residues.